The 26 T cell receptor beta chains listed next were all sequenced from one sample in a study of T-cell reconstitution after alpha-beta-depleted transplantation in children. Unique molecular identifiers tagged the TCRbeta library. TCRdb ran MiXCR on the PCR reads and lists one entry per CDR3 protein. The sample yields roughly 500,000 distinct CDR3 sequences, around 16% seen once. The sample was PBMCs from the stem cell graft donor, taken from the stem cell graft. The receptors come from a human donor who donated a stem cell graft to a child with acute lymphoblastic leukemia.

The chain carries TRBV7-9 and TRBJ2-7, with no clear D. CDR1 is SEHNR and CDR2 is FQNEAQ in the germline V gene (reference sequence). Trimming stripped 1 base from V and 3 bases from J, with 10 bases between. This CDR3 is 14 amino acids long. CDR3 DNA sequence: TGTGCCAGCAGCTTAGTGGGAAAAGGCTACGAGCAGTACTTC. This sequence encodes CASSLVGKGYEQYF.

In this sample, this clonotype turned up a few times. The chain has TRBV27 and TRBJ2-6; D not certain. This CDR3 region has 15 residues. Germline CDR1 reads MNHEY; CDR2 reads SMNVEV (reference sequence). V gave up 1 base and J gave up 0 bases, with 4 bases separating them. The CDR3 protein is CASSLYISGANVLTF. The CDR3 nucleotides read TGTGCCAGCAGTTTATATATCTCTGGGGCCAACGTCCTGACTTTC.

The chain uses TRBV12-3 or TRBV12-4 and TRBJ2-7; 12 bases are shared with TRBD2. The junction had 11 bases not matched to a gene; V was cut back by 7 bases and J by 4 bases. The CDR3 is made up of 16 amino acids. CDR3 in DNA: TGTGCCAGCACCAACTCCGGACTAGCGGGACTATACGAGCAGTACTTC. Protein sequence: CASTNSGLAGLYEQYF.

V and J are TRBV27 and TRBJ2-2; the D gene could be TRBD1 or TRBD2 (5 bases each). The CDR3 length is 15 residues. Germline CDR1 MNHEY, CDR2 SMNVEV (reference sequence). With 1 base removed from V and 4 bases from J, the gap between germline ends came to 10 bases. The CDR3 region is CASSLFRDGTGELFF. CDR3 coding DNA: TGTGCCAGCAGTTTATTCAGGGACGGCACCGGGGAGCTGTTTTTT.

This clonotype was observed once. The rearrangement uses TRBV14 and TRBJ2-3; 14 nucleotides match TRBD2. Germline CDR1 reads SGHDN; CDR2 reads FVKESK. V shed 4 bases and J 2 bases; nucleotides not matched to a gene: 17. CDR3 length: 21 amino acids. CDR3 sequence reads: CASSPRHWTSGRRLYTDTQYF. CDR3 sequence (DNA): TGTGCCAGCAGCCCCAGACATTGGACTAGCGGGAGGAGGTTGTACACAGATACGCAGTATTTT.

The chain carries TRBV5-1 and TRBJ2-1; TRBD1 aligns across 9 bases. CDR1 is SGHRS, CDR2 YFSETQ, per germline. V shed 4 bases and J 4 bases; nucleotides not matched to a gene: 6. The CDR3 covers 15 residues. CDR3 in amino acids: CASSPTGGTYNEQFF. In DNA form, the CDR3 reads TGCGCCAGCAGCCCGACAGGGGGGACATACAATGAGCAGTTCTTC. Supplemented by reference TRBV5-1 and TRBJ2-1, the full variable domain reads KAGVTQTPRYLIKTRGQQVTLSCSPISGHRSVSWYQQTPGQGLQFLFEYFSETQRNKGNFPGRFSGRQFSNSRSEMNVSTLELGDSALYLCASSPTGGTYNEQFFGPGTRLTVL.

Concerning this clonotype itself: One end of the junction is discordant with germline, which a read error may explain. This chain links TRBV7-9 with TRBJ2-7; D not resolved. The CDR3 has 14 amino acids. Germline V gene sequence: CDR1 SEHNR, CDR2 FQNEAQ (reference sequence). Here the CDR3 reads CASSATPSSCEQYF. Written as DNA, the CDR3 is TGTGCCAGCAGCGCGACCCCTAGTTCCTGCGAGCAGTACTTC. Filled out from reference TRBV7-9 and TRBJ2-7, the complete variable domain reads DTGVSQNPRHKITKRGQNVTFRCDPISEHNRLYWYRQTLGQGPEFLTYFQNEAQLEKSRLLSDRFSAERPKGSFSTLEIQRTEQGDSAMYLCASSATPSSCEQYFGPGTRLTVT.

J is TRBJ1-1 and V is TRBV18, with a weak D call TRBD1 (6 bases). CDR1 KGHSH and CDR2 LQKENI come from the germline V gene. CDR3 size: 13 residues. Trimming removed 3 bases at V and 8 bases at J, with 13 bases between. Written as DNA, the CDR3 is TGTGCCAGCTCACCGACGCAGGGGACCGAAGCTTTCTTT. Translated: CASSPTQGTEAFF.

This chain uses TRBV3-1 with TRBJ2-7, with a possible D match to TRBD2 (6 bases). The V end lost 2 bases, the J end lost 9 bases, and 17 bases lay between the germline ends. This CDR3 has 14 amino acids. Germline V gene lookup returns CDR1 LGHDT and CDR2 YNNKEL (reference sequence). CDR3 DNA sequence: TGTGCCAGCAGCCAAAAAGGGCGGGGCCACGGGCAGTACTTC. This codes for CASSQKGRGHGQYF.

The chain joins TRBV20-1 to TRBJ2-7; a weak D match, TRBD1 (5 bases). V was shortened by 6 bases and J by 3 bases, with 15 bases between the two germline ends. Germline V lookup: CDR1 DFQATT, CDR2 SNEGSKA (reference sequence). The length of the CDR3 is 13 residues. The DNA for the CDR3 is TGCAGTGCCCCCAGGGATGGAGTCTACGAGCAGTACTTC. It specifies CSAPRDGVYEQYF.

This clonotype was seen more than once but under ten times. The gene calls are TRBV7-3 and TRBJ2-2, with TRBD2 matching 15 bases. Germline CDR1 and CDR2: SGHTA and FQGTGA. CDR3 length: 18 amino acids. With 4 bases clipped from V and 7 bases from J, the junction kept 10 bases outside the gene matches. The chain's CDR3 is CASSSRTSGRAVYGELFF. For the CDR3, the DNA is TGTGCCAGCAGCTCCCGGACTAGCGGGAGGGCCGTGTACGGGGAGCTGTTTTTT.

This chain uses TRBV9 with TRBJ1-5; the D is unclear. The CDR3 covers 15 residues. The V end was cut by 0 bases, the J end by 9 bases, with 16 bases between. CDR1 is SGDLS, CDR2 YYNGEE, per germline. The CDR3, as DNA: TGTGCCAGCAGCGTAGGGGCCAGTGGAAGATCGCCCCAGCATTTT. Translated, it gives CASSVGASGRSPQHF.

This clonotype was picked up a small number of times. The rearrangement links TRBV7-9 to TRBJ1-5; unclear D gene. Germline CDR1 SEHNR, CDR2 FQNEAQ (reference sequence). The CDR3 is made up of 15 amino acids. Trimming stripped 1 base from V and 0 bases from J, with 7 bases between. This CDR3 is CASSLETNSNQPQHF. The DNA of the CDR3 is TGTGCCAGCAGCTTAGAAACAAATAGCAATCAGCCCCAGCATTTT.

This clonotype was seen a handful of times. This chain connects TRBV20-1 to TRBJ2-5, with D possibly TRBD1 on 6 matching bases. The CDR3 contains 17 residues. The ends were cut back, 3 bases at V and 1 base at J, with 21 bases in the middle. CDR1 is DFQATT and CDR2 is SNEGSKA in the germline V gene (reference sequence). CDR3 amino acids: CSARKAGATFPQETQYF. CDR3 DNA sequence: TGCAGTGCTAGGAAGGCAGGGGCTACCTTTCCCCAAGAGACCCAGTACTTC.

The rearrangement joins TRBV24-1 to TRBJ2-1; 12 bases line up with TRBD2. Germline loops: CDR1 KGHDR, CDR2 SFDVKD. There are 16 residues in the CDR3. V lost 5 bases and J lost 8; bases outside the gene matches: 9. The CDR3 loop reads CATSVTGLAGFDEQFF. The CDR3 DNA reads TGTGCCACCAGTGTTACGGGACTAGCGGGTTTCGATGAGCAGTTCTTC.

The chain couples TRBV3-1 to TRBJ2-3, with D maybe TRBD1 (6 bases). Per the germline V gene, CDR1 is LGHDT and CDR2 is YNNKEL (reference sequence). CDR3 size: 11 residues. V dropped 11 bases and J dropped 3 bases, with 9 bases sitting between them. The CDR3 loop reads CAYQGTDTQYF. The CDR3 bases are TGTGCCTACCAGGGGACAGATACGCAGTATTTT.

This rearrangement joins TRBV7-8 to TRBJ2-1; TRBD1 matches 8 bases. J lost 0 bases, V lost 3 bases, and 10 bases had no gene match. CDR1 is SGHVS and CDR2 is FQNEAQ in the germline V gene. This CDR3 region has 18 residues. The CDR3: CASSFQGAKSSSYNEQFF. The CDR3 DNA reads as TGTGCCAGCAGCTTCCAGGGGGCAAAGTCGAGCTCCTACAATGAGCAGTTCTTC.

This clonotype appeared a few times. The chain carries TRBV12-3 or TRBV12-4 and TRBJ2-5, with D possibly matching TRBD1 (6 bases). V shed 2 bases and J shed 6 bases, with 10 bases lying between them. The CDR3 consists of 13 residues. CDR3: CASSLNREQTQYF. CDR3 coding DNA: TGTGCCAGCAGTTTAAACAGGGAACAGACCCAGTACTTC.

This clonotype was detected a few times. Written as DNA, the CDR3 is TGTGCCAGCAGCTTAGCGGACGGAGCCCTTAGCTCCTACGAGCAGTACTTC. It encodes CASSLADGALSSYEQYF. The chain employs TRBV7-9 and TRBJ2-7, with D unresolved. V lost 0 bases and J lost 0, with 15 bases in between. Germline V gives CDR1 SEHNR, CDR2 FQNEAQ (reference sequence). This CDR3 spans 17 amino acids.

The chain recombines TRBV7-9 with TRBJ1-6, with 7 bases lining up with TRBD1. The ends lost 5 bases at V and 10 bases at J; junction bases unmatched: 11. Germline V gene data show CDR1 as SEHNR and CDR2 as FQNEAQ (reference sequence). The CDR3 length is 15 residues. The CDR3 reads CASSGQDLISSPLHF. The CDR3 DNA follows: TGTGCCAGCAGCGGACAGGACTTAATCTCCTCACCCCTCCACTTT.

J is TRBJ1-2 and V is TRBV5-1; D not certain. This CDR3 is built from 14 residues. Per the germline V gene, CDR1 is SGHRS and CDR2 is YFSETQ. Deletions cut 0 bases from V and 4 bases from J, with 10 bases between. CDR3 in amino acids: CASSLEGLPYGYTF. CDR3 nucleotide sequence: TGCGCCAGCAGCTTGGAAGGATTACCCTATGGCTACACCTTC.

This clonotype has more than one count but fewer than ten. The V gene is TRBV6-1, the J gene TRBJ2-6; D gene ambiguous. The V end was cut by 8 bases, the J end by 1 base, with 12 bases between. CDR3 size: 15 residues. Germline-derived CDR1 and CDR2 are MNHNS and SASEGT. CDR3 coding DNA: TGTGCCAGCGCCCCAGGCCTTTCTGGGGCCAACGTCCTGACTTTC. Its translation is CASAPGLSGANVLTF.

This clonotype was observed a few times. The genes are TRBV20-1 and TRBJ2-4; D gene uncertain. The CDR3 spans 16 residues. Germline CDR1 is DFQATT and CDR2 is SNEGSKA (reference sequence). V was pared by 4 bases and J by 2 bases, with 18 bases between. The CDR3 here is CSAIFPRPNSKNIQYF. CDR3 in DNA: TGCAGTGCTATATTCCCTCGCCCAAATTCCAAAAACATTCAGTACTTC.

The chain's CDR3 is CASSVGQGARETQYF. The CDR3, as DNA: TGTGCCAGCAGCGTGGGACAGGGGGCGAGAGAGACCCAGTACTTC. The V call is TRBV9, the J call TRBJ2-5, with 12 bases that match TRBD1. The germline CDR1 and CDR2 sequences are SGDLS and YYNGEE. V shed 2 bases, J shed 4 bases, and the junction held 3 bases outside the gene matches. The CDR3 extends over 15 amino acids.

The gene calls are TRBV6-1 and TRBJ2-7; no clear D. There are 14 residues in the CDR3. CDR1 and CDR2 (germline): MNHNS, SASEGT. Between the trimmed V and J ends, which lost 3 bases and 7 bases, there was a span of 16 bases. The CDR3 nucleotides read TGTGCCAGCAGTGAGGGTAACAGCGTCGGTGAGCAGTACTTC. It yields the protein CASSEGNSVGEQYF.

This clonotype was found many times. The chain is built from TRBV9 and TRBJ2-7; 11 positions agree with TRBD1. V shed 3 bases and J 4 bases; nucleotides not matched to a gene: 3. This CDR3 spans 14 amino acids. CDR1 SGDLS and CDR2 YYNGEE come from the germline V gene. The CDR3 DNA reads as TGTGCCAGCAGCGGCCGGGACAGGGGGTACGAGCAGTACTTC. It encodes CASSGRDRGYEQYF.